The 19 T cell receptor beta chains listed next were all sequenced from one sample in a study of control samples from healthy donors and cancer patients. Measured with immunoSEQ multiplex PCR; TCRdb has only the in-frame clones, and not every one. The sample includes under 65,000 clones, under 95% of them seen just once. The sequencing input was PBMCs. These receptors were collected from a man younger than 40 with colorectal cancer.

The chain's CDR3 is CASSETHQPQETQYF. DNA of the CDR3: TGTGCCAGCAGTGAAACACACCAACCCCAAGAGACCCAGTACTTC. The chain combines TRBV6-1 with TRBJ2-5; D unresolved. Trimming stripped 2 bases from V and 1 base from J, with 11 bases between. Germline loops: CDR1 MNHNS, CDR2 SASEGT. This CDR3 has 15 residues.

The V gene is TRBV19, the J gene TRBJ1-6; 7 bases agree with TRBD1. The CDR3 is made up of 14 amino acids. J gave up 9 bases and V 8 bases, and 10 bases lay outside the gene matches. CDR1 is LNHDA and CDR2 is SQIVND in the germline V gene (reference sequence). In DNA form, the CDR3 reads TGTGCCAGTGGAACGACAGGGAATCTTTCACCCCTCCACTTT. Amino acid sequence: CASGTTGNLSPLHF.

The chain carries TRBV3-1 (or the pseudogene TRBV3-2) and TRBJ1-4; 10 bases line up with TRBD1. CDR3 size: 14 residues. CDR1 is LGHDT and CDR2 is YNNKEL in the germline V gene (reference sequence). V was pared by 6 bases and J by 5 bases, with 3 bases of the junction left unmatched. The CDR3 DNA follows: TGTGCCAGCAGACGGGGACAGGGGAATGAAAAACTGTTTTTT. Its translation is CASRRGQGNEKLFF.

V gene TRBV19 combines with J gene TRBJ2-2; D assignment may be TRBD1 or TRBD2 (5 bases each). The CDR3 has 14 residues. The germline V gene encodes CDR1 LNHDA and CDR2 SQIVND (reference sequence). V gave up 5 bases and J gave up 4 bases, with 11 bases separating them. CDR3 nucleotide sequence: TGTGCCAGTAGTTCGGGACCATTCACCGGGGAGCTGTTTTTT. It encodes CASSSGPFTGELFF.

The CDR3 loop is CASSLPEGAYGYTF. The CDR3 nucleotides are TGTGCCAGCAGCTTGCCGGAGGGGGCGTATGGCTACACCTTC. This chain links TRBV5-4 with TRBJ1-2, with TRBD1 matching over 7 bases. The CDR3 is made up of 14 amino acids. The ends lost 1 base at V and 5 bases at J; junction bases unmatched: 5. Germline-derived CDR1 and CDR2 are SGHNT and YYREEE (reference sequence).

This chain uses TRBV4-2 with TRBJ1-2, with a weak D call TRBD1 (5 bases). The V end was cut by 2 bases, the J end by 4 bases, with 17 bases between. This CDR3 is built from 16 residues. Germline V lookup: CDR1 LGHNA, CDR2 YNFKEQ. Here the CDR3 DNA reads TGTGCCAGCAGCCAACATATCGACAGCCTCGCCTATGGCTACACCTTC. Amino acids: CASSQHIDSLAYGYTF.

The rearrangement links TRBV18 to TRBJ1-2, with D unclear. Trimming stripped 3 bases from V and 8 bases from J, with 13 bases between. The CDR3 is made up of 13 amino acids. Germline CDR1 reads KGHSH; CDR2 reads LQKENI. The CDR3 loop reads CASSPLERWGYTF. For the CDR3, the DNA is TGTGCCAGCTCACCTTTGGAAAGGTGGGGCTACACCTTC.

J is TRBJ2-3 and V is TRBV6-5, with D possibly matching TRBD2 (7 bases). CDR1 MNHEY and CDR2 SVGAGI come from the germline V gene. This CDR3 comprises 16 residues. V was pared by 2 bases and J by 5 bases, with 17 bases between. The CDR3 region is CASSYVRGGPGDTQYF. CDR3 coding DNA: TGTGCCAGCAGTTACGTAAGGGGGGGGCCTGGAGATACGCAGTATTTT.

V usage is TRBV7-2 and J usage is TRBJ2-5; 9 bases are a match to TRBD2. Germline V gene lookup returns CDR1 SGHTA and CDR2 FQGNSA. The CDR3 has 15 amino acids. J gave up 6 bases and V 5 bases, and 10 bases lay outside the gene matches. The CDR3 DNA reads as TGTGCCAGCAGCCAAGATCTAGCGGGGAGAAAGACCCAGTACTTC. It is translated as CASSQDLAGRKTQYF. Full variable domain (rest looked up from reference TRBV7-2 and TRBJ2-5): GAGVSQSPSNKVTEKGKDVELRCDPISGHTALYWYRQSLGQGLEFLIYFQGNSAPDKSGLPSDRFSAERTGGSVSTLTIQRTQQEDSAVYLCASSQDLAGRKTQYFGPGTRLLVL.

The CDR3 bases are TGTGCCAGCAGCGTAGACCTGTCCGGGAAACGGGGCGGAAACACCATATATTTT. Its protein product is CASSVDLSGKRGGNTIYF. V and J are TRBV9 and TRBJ1-3; D is perhaps TRBD1 (5 bases). V lost 0 bases and J 4 bases, leaving 20 bases between the germline ends. The germline V gene has CDR1 SGDLS and CDR2 YYNGEE. This CDR3 has 18 residues.

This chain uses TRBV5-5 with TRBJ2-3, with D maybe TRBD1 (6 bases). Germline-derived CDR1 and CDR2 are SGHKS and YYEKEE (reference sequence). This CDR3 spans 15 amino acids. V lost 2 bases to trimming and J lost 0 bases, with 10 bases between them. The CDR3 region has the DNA TGTGCCAGCAGCTTAGGGACATACAGCACAGATACGCAGTATTTT. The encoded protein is CASSLGTYSTDTQYF.

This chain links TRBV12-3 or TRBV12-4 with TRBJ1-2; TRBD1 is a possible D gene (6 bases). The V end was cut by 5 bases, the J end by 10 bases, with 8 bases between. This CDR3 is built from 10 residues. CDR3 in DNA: TGTGCCAGCAGTACAGGGACCTACACCTTC. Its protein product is CASSTGTYTF.

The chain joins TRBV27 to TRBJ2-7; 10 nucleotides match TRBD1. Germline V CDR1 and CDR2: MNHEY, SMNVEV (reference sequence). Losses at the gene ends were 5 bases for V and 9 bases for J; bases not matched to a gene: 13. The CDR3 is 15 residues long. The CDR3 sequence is CASSLDRGPVDVQYV. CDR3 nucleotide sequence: TGTGCCAGCAGTCTAGACAGGGGGCCGGTCGATGTGCAGTACGTC.

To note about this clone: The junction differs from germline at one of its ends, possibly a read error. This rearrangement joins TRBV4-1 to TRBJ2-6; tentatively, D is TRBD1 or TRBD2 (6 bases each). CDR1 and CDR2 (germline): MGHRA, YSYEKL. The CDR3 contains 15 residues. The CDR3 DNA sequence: TGCGCCAGCAGGCAAGGGGGGTACGGGGCCAACGTCCTGACTTTC. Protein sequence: CASRQGGYGANVLTF.

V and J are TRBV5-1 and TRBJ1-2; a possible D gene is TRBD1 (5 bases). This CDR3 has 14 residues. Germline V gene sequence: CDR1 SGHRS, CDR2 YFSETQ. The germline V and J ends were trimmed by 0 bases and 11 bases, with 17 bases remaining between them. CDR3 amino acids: CASSLALGGAEYTF. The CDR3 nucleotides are TGCGCCAGCAGCTTGGCTCTAGGAGGGGCGGAATACACCTTC.

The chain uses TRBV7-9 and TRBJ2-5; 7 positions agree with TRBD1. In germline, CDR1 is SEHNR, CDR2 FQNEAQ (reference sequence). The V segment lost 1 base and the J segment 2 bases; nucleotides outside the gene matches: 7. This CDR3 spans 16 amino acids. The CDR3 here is CASSLGPRGQQETQYF. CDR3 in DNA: TGTGCCAGCAGCTTAGGCCCGAGGGGACAGCAAGAGACCCAGTACTTC.

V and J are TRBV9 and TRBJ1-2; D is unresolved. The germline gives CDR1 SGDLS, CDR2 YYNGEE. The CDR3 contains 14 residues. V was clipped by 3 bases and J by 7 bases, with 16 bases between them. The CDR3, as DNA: TGTGCCAGCAGCGCTCAATCTAAGGGATCTGGCTACACCTTC. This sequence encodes CASSAQSKGSGYTF.

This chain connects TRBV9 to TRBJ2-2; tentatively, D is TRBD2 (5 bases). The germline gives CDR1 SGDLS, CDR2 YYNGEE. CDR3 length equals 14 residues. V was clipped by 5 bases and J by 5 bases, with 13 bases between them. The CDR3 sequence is CASRSSPGTGELFF. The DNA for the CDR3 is TGTGCCAGCAGATCCTCCCCGGGGACCGGGGAGCTGTTTTTT.

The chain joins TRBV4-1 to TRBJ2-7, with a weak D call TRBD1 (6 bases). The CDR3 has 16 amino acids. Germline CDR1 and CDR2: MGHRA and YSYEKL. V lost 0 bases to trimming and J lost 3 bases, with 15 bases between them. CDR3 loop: CASSQDRTGHLYEQYF. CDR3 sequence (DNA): TGCGCCAGCAGCCAAGACCGGACGGGACACCTCTACGAGCAGTACTTC.